This TCR beta chain is drawn from a study of T cell repertoires in cytomegalovirus infection. Findings and limits, study-wide: It was HLA-C-restricted CMV-specific TCR beta clonotypes that dominated the response ex vivo.

Comment on this clonotype: The antigen remains unidentified.

One entry per CDR3 protein results from TCRdb running MiXCR on the reads. The repertoire includes roughly 700,000 distinct CDR3 sequences, roughly 36% of them detected once, and 15% to 20% sits in the top ten. CDR3 length: 12 residues. V lost 7 bases and J 2 bases, leaving 8 bases between the germline ends. Per the germline V gene, CDR1 is LNHNV and CDR2 is YYDKDF (reference sequence). The V gene is TRBV15, the J gene TRBJ2-5, with TRBD2 as a possible D gene (5 bases). The sample was cultured PBMCs, taken from culture after CMV antigen stimulation. The TCR was taken from a human donor in good health (CMV status not recorded). Some clones in this sample may be carry-over from other donors' samples. The CDR3 DNA is TGTGCCACCACGGGGATTCAAGAGACCCAGTACTTC. It specifies CATTGIQETQYF.